This TCR beta chain is from a study of blood T cell repertoires in COVID-19. Study at large: The cDNA or gDNA used as material had been derived from T cells, B-cell-depleted T cells, or PBMCs.

The CDR3 is 14 residues long. The germline V gene encodes CDR1 LNHDA and CDR2 SQIVND (reference sequence). V was cut by 2 bases and J by 7 bases, with 14 bases left in between. Generated by immunoSEQ multiplex PCR, the TCRdb table keeps only in-frame clones and is missing some. The data contain 200,000 to 250,000 clones, approximately 78% of them seen just once; the ten biggest clones take up 7.5% to 9.5%. The source material was peripheral blood. The sequence was collected from a woman aged 80 or over with COVID-19, enrolled during active disease. The chain employs TRBV19 and TRBJ1-1; D gene uncertain. CDR3 sequence: CASSIYGSGGEAFF. CDR3 DNA sequence: TGTGCCAGTAGTATATACGGGAGTGGAGGTGAAGCTTTCTTT.